The entry below describes one TCR beta chain. CDR1 is SGHRS and CDR2 is YFSETQ in the germline V gene. V lost 2 bases to trimming and J lost 7 bases, with 16 bases between them. CDR3 size: 14 residues. The entry originates in a study of blood T cell repertoires in COVID-19. Looking at the study overall: The United States, Italy and Spain provided the acute and convalescent COVID-19 samples.

Some clones are missing from TCRdb's copy, which holds only in-frame ones; the method was immunoSEQ multiplex PCR. Of roughly 150,000 clones listed, about 80% were seen once; the top ten hold under 20%. The sample was PBMCs or T cells enriched from blood (not recorded which). The clonotype originates from a woman aged 70-85 years in a cohort exposed to, infected with or recovered from COVID-19 (not recorded which). This sequence joins TRBV5-1 and TRBJ2-7, with TRBD1 as a possible D gene (5 bases). The CDR3 loop is CASSFVTDSGEQYF. DNA for the CDR3: TGCGCCAGCAGCTTTGTCACGGATTCAGGGGAGCAGTACTTC.